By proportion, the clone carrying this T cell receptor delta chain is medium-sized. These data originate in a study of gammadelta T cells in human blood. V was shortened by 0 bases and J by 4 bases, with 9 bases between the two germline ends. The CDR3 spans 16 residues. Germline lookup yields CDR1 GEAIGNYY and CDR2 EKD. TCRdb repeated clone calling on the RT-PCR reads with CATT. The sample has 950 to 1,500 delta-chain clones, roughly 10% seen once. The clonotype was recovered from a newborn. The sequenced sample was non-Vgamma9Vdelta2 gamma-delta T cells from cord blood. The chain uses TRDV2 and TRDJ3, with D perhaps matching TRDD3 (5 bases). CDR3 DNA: TGTGCCTGTGACACCCCACGGGGATGGGACACCCGACAGATGTTTTTC. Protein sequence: CACDTPRGWDTRQMFF.